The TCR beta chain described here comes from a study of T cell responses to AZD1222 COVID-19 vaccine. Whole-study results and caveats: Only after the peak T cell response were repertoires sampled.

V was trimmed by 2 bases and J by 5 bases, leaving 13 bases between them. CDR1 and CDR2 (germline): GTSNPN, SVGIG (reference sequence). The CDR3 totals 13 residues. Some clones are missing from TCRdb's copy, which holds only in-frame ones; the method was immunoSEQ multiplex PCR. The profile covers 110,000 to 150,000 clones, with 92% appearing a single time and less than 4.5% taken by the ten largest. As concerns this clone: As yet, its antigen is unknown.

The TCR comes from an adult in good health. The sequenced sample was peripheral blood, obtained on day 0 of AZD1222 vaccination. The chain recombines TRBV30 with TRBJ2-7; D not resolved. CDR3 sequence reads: CAWSSGHRNEQYF. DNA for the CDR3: TGTGCCTGGAGTTCGGGTCACCGAAACGAGCAGTACTTC.